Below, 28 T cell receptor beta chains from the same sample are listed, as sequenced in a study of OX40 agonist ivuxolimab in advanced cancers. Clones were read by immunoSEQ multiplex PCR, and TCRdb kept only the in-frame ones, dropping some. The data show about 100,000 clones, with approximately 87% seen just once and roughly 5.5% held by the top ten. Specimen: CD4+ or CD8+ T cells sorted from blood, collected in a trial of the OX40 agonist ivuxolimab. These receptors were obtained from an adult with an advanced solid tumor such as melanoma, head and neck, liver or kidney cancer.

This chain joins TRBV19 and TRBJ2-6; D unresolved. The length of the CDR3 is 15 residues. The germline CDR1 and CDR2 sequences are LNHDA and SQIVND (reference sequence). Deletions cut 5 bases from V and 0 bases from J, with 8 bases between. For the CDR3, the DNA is TGTGCCAGTAGTGAGTTAACCTCTGGGGCCAACGTCCTGACTTTC. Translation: CASSELTSGANVLTF.

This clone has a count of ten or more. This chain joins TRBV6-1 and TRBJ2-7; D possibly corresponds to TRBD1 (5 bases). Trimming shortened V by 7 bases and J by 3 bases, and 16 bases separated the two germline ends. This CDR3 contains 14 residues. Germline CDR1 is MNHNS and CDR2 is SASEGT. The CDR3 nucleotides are TGTGCCAGCATTCTTCGACAGACAAGCTACGAGCAGTACTTC. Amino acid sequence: CASILRQTSYEQYF.

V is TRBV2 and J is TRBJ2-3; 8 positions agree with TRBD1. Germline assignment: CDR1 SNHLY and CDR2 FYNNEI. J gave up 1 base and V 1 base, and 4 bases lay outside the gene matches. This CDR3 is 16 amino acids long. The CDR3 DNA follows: TGTGCCAGCAGTGAAGGTTCGACAGGGGGCACAGATACGCAGTATTTT. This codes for CASSEGSTGGTDTQYF.

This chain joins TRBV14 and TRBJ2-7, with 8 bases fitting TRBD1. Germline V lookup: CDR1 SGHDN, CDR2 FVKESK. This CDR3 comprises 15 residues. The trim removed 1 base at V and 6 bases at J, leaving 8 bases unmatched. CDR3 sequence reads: CASSQGDRGHREQYF. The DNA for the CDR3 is TGTGCCAGCAGCCAAGGTGACAGGGGACATCGCGAGCAGTACTTC.

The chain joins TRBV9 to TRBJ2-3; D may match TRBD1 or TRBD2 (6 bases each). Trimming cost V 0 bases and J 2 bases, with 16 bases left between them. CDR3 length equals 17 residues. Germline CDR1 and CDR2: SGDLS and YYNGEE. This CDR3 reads CASSVEGVGSPTDTQYF. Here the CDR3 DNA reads TGTGCCAGCAGCGTAGAGGGGGTCGGGAGTCCCACAGATACGCAGTATTTT.

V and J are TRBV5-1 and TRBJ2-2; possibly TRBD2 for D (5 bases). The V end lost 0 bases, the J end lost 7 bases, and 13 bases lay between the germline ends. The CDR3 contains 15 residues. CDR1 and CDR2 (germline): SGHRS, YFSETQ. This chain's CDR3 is CASSLDPGKNGELFF. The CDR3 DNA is TGCGCCAGCAGCTTGGATCCCGGGAAGAACGGGGAGCTGTTTTTT.

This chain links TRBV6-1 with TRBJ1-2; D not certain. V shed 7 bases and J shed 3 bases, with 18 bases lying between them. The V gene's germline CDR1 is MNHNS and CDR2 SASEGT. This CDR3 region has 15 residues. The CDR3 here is CASTTNEASDYGYTF. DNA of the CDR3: TGTGCCAGCACCACGAATGAGGCCAGTGACTATGGCTACACCTTC.

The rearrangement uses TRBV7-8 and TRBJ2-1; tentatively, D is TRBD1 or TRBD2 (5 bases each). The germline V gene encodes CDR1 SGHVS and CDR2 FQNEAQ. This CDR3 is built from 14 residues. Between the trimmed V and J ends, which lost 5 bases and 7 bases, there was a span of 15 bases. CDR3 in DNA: TGTGCCAGCAGCACCCGGGACCTGTGGAATGAGCAGTTCTTC. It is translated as CASSTRDLWNEQFF.

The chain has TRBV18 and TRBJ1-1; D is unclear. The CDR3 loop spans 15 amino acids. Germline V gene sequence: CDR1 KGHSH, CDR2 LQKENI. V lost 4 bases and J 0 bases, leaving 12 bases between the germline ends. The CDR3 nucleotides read TGTGCCAGCTCACTCGGAACTGGACTGAACACTGAAGCTTTCTTT. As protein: CASSLGTGLNTEAFF.

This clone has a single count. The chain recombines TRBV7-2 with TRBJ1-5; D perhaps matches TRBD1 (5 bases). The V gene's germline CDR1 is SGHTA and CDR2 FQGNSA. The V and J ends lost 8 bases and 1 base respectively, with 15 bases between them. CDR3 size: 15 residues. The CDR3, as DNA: TGTGCCAGCGGGGCAGGGAAGCTGAGCAATCAGCCCCAGCATTTT. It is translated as CASGAGKLSNQPQHF.

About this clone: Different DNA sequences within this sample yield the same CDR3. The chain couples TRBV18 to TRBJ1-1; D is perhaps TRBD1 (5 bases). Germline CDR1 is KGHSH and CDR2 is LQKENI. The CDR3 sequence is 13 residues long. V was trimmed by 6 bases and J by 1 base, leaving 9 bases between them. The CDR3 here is CASSPGQNTEAFF. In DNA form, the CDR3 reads TGTGCCAGCTCGCCCGGACAGAACACTGAAGCTTTCTTT.

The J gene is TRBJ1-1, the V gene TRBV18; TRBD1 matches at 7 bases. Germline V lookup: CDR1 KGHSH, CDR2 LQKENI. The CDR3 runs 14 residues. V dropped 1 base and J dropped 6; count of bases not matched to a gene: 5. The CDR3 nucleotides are TGTGCCAGCTCACCACGAGACAGGGACTCTGAAGCTTTCTTT. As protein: CASSPRDRDSEAFF.

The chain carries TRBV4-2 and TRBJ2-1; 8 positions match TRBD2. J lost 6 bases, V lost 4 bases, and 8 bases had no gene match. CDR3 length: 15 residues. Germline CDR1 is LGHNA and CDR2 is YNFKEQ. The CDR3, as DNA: TGTGCCAGCAGCCGAGCGCTCGGGACTAGCAATGAGCAGTTCTTC. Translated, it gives CASSRALGTSNEQFF.

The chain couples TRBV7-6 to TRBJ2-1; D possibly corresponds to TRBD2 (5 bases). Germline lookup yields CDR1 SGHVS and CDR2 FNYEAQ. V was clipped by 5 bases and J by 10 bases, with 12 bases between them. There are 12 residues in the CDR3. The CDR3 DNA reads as TGTGCCAGCAGCATTAACCAGCGGGAGCAGTTCTTC. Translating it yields CASSINQREQFF. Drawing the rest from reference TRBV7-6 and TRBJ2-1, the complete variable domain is GAGVSQSPRYKVTKRGQDVALRCDPISGHVSLYWYRQALGQGPEFLTYFNYEAQQDKSGLPNDRFSAERPEGSISTLTIQRTEQRDSAMYRCASSINQREQFFGPGTRLTVL.

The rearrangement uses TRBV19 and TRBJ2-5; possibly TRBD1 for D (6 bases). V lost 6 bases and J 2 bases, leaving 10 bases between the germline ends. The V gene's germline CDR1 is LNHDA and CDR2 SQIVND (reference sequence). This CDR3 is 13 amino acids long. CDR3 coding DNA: TGTGCCAGTAGCCCCGGACAGCAAGAGACCCAGTACTTC. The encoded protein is CASSPGQQETQYF.

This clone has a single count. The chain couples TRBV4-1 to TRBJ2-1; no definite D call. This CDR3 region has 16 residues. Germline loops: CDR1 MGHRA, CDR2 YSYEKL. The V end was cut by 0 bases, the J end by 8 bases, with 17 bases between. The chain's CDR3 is CASSQDRGGPWYEQFF. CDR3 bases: TGCGCCAGCAGCCAAGATCGTGGCGGCCCTTGGTATGAGCAGTTCTTC.

CDR3 sequence reads: CASSERGRGTEAFF. CDR3 DNA: TGTGCCAGCAGTGAAAGGGGCAGGGGGACTGAAGCTTTCTTT. The chain uses TRBV6-1 and TRBJ1-1; 7 nucleotides align to TRBD1. In germline, CDR1 is MNHNS, CDR2 SASEGT. J was trimmed by 5 bases and V by 2 bases; bases with no gene match: 5. The CDR3 contains 14 residues.

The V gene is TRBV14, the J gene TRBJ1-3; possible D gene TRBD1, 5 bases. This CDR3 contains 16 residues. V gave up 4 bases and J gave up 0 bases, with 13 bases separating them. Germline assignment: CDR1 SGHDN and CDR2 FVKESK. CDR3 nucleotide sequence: TGTGCCAGCAGCCCACGGACACTTTTCTCTGGAAACACCATATATTTT. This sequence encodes CASSPRTLFSGNTIYF.

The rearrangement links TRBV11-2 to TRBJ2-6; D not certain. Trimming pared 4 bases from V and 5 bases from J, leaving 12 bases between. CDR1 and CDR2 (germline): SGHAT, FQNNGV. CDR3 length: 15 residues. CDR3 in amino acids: CASSSQRSRANVLTF. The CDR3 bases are TGTGCCAGCAGCTCCCAGCGCTCGAGGGCCAACGTCCTGACTTTC. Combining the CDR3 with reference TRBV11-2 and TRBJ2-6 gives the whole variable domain EAGVAQSPRYKIIEKRQSVAFWCNPISGHATLYWYQQILGQGPKLLIQFQNNGVVDDSQLPKDRFSAERLKGVDSTLKIQPAKLEDSAVYLCASSSQRSRANVLTFGAGSRLTVL.

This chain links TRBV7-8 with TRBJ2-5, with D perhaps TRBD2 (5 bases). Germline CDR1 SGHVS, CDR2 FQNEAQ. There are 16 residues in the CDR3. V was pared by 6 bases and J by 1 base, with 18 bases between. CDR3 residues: CASSPRDPHPQETQYF. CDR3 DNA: TGTGCCAGCAGTCCCCGGGATCCCCACCCCCAAGAGACCCAGTACTTC.

In DNA form, the CDR3 reads TGTGCCAGCAGCTTGCAGGGAACCATCACAGATACGCAGTATTTT. Translating gives CASSLQGTITDTQYF. This chain connects TRBV7-8 to TRBJ2-3; weak D call: TRBD1 (5 bases). Germline V gives CDR1 SGHVS, CDR2 FQNEAQ. Trimming stripped 3 bases from V and 2 bases from J, with 12 bases between. The length of the CDR3 is 15 residues.

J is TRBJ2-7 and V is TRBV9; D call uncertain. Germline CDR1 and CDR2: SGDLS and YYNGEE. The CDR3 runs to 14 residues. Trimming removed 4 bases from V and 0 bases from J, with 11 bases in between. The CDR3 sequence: CASSSDVLSYEQYF. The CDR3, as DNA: TGTGCCAGCAGCTCGGACGTCCTCTCCTACGAGCAGTACTTC.

Here the CDR3 DNA reads TGTGCTAGTAGGGAGTACACTGAAGCTTTCTTT. It is translated as CASREYTEAFF. J is TRBJ1-1 and V is TRBV12-5; D not resolved. With 8 bases removed from V and 3 bases from J, the gap between germline ends came to 7 bases. CDR1 and CDR2 (germline): LGHNT, FRNRAP. The CDR3 runs to 11 residues.

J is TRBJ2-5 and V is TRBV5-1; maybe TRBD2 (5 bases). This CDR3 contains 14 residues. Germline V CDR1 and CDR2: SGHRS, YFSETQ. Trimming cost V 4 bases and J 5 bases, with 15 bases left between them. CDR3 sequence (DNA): TGCGCCAGCAGCCCGGGAACCCCCGCGGAGACCCAGTACTTC. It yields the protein CASSPGTPAETQYF.

CDR3 bases: TGCGCCAGCAGCCAAGCGTACGGGCGACAAGAGACCCAGTACTTC. Translated, it gives CASSQAYGRQETQYF. V usage is TRBV4-3 and J usage is TRBJ2-5; D not certain. Germline assignment: CDR1 LGHNA and CDR2 YSLEER. Between the trimmed V and J ends, which lost 1 base and 2 bases, there was a span of 11 bases. The CDR3 is 15 residues long.

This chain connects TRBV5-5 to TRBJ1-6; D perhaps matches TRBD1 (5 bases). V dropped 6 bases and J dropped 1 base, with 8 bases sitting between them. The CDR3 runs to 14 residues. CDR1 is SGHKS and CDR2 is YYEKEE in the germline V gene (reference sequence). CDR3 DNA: TGTGCCAGCATGGGGGGTTCCTATAATTCACCCCTCCACTTT. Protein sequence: CASMGGSYNSPLHF.

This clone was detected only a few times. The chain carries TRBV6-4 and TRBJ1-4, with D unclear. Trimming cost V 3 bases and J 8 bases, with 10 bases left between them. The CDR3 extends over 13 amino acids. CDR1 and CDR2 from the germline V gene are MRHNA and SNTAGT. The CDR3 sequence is CASSEDVGEKLFF. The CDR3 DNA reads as TGTGCCAGCAGTGAGGACGTTGGAGAAAAACTGTTTTTT.

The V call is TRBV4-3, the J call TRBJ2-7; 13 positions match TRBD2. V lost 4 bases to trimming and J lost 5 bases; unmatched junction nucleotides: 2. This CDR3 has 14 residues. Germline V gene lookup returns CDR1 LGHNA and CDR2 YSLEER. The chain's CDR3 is CASSPGTSGDEQYF. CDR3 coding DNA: TGCGCCAGCAGCCCCGGGACTAGCGGGGACGAGCAGTACTTC.